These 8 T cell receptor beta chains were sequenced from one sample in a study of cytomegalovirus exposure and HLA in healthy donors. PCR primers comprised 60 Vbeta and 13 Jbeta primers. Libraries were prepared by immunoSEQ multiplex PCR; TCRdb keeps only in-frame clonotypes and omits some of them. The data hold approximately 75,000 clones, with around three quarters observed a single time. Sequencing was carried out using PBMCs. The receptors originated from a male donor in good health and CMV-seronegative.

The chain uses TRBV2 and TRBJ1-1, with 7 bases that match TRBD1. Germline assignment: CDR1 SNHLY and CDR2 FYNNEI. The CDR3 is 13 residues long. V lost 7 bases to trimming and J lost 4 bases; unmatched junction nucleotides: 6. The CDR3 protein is CASTEGAGTEAFF. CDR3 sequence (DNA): TGTGCCAGCACGGAGGGGGCGGGCACTGAAGCTTTCTTT. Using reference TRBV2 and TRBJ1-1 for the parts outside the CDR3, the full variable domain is EPEVTQTPSHQVTQMGQEVILRCVPISNHLYFYWYRQILGQKVEFLVSFYNNEISEKSEIFDDQFSVERPDGSNFTLKIRSTKLEDSAMYFCASTEGAGTEAFFGQGTRLTVV.

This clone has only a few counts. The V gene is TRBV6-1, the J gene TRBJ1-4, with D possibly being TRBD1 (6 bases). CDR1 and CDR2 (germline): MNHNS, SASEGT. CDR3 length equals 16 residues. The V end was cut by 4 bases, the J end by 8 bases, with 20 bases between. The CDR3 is CASSALSSGESEKLFF. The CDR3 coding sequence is TGTGCCAGCAGTGCCCTCTCCTCAGGGGAGAGCGAAAAACTGTTTTTT.

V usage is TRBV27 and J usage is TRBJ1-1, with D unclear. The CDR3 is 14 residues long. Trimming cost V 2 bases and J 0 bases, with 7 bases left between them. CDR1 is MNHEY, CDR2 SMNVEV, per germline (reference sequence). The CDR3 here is CASSLRQLNTEAFF. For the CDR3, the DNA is TGTGCCAGCAGTTTAAGACAATTGAACACTGAAGCTTTCTTT.

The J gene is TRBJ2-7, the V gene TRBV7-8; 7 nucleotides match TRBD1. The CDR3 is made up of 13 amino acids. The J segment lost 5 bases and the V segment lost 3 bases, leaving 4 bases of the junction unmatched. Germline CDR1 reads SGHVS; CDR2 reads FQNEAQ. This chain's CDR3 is CASSFDRVHEQYF. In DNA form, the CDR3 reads TGTGCCAGCAGCTTTGACAGGGTCCACGAGCAGTACTTC. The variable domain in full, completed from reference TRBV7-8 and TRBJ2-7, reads GAGVSQSPRYKVAKRGQDVALRCDPISGHVSLFWYQQALGQGPEFLTYFQNEAQLDKSGLPSDRFFAERPEGSVSTLKIQRTQQEDSAVYLCASSFDRVHEQYFGPGTRLTVT.

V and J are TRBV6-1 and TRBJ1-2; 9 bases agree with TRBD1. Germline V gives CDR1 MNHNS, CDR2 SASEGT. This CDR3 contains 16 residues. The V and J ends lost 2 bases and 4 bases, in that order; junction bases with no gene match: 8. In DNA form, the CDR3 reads TGTGCCAGCAGTGAAAGTTCGGGACAGGGAGGCTATGGCTACACCTTC. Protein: CASSESSGQGGYGYTF.

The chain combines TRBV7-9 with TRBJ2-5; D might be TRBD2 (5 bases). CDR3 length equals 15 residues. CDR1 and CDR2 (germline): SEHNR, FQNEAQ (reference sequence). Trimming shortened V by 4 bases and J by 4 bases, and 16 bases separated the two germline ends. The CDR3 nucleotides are TGTGCCAGCAGCTCCGACTACGTGTCGTTAGAGACCCAGTACTTC. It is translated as CASSSDYVSLETQYF.

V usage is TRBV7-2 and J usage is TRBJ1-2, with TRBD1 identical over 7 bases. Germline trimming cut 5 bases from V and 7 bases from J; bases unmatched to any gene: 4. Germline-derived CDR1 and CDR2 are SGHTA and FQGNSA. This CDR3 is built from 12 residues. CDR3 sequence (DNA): TGTGCCAGCAGCGAAGACAGGGTTGGCTACACCTTC. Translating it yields CASSEDRVGYTF.

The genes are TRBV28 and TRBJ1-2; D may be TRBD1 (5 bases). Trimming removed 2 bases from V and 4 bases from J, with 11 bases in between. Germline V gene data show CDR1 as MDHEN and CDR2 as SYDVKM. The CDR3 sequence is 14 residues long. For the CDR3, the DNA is TGTGCCAGCAGTTTAGGCAGGGTCGGCTATGGCTACACCTTC. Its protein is CASSLGRVGYGYTF.